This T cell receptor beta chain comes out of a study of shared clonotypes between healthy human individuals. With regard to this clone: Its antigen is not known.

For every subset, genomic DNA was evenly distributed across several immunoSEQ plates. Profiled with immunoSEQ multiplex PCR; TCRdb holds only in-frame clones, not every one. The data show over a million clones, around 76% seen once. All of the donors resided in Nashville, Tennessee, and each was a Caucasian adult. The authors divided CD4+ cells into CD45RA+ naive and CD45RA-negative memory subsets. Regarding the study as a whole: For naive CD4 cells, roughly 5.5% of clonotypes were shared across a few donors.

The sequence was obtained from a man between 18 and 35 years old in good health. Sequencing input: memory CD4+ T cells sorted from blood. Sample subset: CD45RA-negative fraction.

CDR3 loop: CASRPGQASEQYF. CDR3 nucleotide sequence: TGTGCCAGCCGCCCGGGACAGGCCTCCGAGCAGTACTTC. V gene TRBV6-5 combines with J gene TRBJ2-7; 8 bases fit TRBD1. Germline V gene sequence: CDR1 MNHEY, CDR2 SVGAGI. Trimming at V came to 8 bases and at J to 6 bases, leaving 9 bases not matched to a gene. The CDR3 consists of 13 residues.